This record covers a single T cell receptor beta chain. The sample comes from a study of neoadjuvant nivolumab and ipilimumab in lung cancer. The protocol was immunoSEQ multiplex PCR, while the TCRdb copy is restricted to in-frame clones and leaves out a portion. This table has 40,000 to 60,000 clones, 80% to 90% appearing once. The source of this sequence is an adult with non-small cell lung cancer. Some clones in this sample may be carry-over from other donors' samples. Sample: blood, taken before neoadjuvant nivolumab, alone or with ipilimumab.

As DNA, the CDR3 is TGTGCTAGTGGTTTAGGTTATGAGCAGTTCTTC. Protein: CASGLGYEQFF. The chain couples TRBV12-5 to TRBJ2-1; no definite D call. Trimming left V 3 bases short and J 8 bases short, with 5 bases between. This CDR3 has 11 amino acids. The germline gives CDR1 LGHNT, CDR2 FRNRAP. The variable domain in full, completed from reference TRBV12-5 and TRBJ2-1, reads DARVTQTPRHKVTEMGQEVTMRCQPILGHNTVFWYRQTMMQGLELLAYFRNRAPLDDSGMPKDRFSAEMPDATLATLKIQPSEPRDSAVYFCASGLGYEQFFGPGTRLTVL.